This T cell receptor (beta chain) was captured by sequencing in a study of blood T cell repertoires in COVID-19. V shed 4 bases, J shed 4 bases, and the junction held 2 bases outside the gene matches. The CDR3 runs to 14 residues. The germline V gene encodes CDR1 SNHLY and CDR2 FYNNEI. The method was immunoSEQ multiplex PCR; TCRdb's version includes in-frame clones alone and lacks a portion of them. The table lists more than 350,000 clones, 80% to 90% of them singletons. This chain links TRBV2 with TRBJ1-2, with 11 positions matching TRBD1. The sequenced sample consisted of peripheral blood. The TCR comes from a woman between 25 and 40 years old with COVID-19, enrolled during active disease. CDR3 sequence reads: CASSGTGGSYGYTF. In DNA form, the CDR3 reads TGTGCCAGCAGTGGGACAGGGGGCTCCTATGGCTACACCTTC.